Detailed here is one T cell receptor (beta chain). The antigen is undetermined. The germline CDR1 and CDR2 sequences are SGHRS and YFSETQ. The trim removed 4 bases at V and 9 bases at J, leaving 10 bases unmatched. The CDR3 is made up of 16 amino acids. Only in-frame clones appear in the TCRdb table, and some are missing; sequencing was by immunoSEQ multiplex PCR. The profile shows more than 100,000 clones, roughly 91% of them singletons. The data derive from a study of OX40 agonist ivuxolimab in advanced cancers. Study overall: Anti-PD-1, anti-PD-L1 or anti-CTLA-4 therapy given earlier was allowed, and approximately 43% had some. Broader study findings: Expanded peripheral T cell antigen specificity was not determined.

The gene calls are TRBV5-1 and TRBJ2-1; 13 nucleotides align to TRBD2. This receptor was taken from an adult with an advanced solid tumor such as melanoma, head and neck, liver or kidney cancer. The sample was CD4+ or CD8+ T cells sorted from blood, taken in a trial of the OX40 agonist ivuxolimab. CDR3 region: CASSPTLAGGPSEQFF. CDR3 in DNA: TGCGCCAGCAGCCCAACACTAGCGGGAGGGCCCAGTGAGCAGTTCTTC.